Each of the 17 T cell receptor beta chains below was sequenced from the same sample in a study of tumor-infiltrating lymphocytes in primary liver carcinoma. From around 500 ng of total RNA, TCR beta-specific cDNA was reverse-transcribed using a constant-region primer. Slightly modified ARM-PCR with three nested multiplex PCR rounds yielded TCR beta libraries. The opening two PCR rounds, around 11 cycles each, paired TRBV1-TRBV30 forward primers with a C-beta reverse primer. Via MiXCR, TCRdb re-called the multiplex PCR reads, giving one row per CDR3 protein. The table shows 85,000 to 100,000 distinct CDR3 sequences, with around 70% occurring only once. Unsorted bulk tissue, about 17-34 mg of it, served as the source for co-extraction of RNA and DNA. The sequenced sample consisted of tumor-adjacent normal liver tissue. These receptors came from a man in his forties with primary liver carcinoma and hepatitis B virus infection.

The chain employs TRBV7-6 and TRBJ2-2, with 10 positions matching TRBD2. The CDR3 consists of 15 residues. With 1 base clipped from V and 5 bases from J, the junction kept 1 base outside the gene matches. Germline loops: CDR1 SGHVS, CDR2 FNYEAQ. Written as DNA, the CDR3 is TGTGCCAGCAGCTTAGTTAGCGGGGGGACCGGGGAGCTGTTTTTT. This sequence encodes CASSLVSGGTGELFF.

A word on this clonotype: At one end the junction does not follow the germline gene, possibly because of a read error. The rearrangement uses TRBV11-2 and TRBJ2-7; TRBD2 might be the D (6 bases). The CDR3 contains 15 residues. The V gene's germline CDR1 is SGHAT and CDR2 FQNNGV. The CDR3 sequence: CASSLGGTLHYERYF. CDR3 bases: TGTGCTAGCAGCCTCGGTGGGACTCTACACTATGAGCGGTACTTC.

Worth noting for this clonotype: A read error is likely, as this CDR3 ends without the conserved phenylalanine or tryptophan. The rearrangement joins TRBV14 to TRBJ2-2, with 8 bases lining up with TRBD2. CDR1 is SGHDN, CDR2 FVKESK, per germline. The CDR3 is 16 amino acids. CDR3 DNA: TGCGCCAGCAGCCAAGAGACTAGCGTCAACACCGGGGAGCTGTTTTGT. Its translation: CASSQETSVNTGELFC.

This clonotype has more than one count but fewer than ten. An end of the junction differs from the germline gene, which may be a read error. The genes are TRBV6-2 or TRBV6-3 and TRBJ1-2; a weak D match, TRBD1 (5 bases). The germline gives CDR1 MNHEY, CDR2 SVGEGT. The CDR3 totals 16 residues. The CDR3 region has the DNA TGTGCCAGCAGTTACGAATGGGGGAACGGCAACTATGACTACACCTTC. This gives the protein CASSYEWGNGNYDYTF.

A note on this clonotype: Since a much larger clone is just one base distant, this may be a read error. The gene calls are TRBV4-1 and TRBJ2-7; tentatively, D is TRBD2 (5 bases). The CDR3 extends over 14 amino acids. Per germline, CDR1 MGHRA and CDR2 YSYEKL. The CDR3 bases are TGCGCCAACAGCCAAAGTGATTTGGAGGACGAGCAGTACTTC. Its protein is CANSQSDLEDEQYF.

This clonotype was detected a few times. The V call is TRBV5-1, the J call TRBJ2-5, with D perhaps TRBD2 (5 bases). The CDR3 has 15 residues. Germline CDR1 and CDR2: SGHRS and YFSETQ. Trimming shortened V by 0 bases and J by 4 bases, and 13 bases separated the two germline ends. The CDR3 coding sequence is TGCGCCAGCAGCTTGGGGAGCGGAGCATCAGAGACCCAGTACTTC. Translated: CASSLGSGASETQYF.

This clonotype was seen many times. CDR3 sequence (DNA): TGTGCCATCAGTGAACCCGGGGTTTCTCCCGACGAGCAGTACTTC. Protein sequence: CAISEPGVSPDEQYF. The V and J genes are TRBV10-3 and TRBJ2-7; D possibly corresponds to TRBD2 (5 bases). This CDR3 contains 15 residues. Trimming shortened V by 3 bases and J by 5 bases, and 17 bases separated the two germline ends. Germline CDR1 reads ENHRY; CDR2 reads SYGVKD.

The chain uses TRBV7-9 and TRBJ2-7; 9 nucleotides align to TRBD2. This CDR3 comprises 16 residues. Looked up from germline, CDR1 is SEHNR and CDR2 is FQNEAQ (reference sequence). J was trimmed by 7 bases and V by 3 bases; bases with no gene match: 13. The CDR3 region has the DNA TGTGCCAGCAGCTTGGGCCCCGGGCTAGCGGGACTGGAGCAGTACTTC. Translation: CASSLGPGLAGLEQYF.

Remarks on this clonotype: A much larger clonotype is one base distant, so this may be a read error. The chain is built from TRBV5-6 and TRBJ2-7, with a possible D match to TRBD2 (6 bases). CDR1 SGHDT and CDR2 YYEEEE come from the germline V gene. The CDR3 has 15 amino acids. The germline V and J ends were trimmed by 6 bases and 5 bases, with 21 bases remaining between them. CDR3 nucleotides: TGTGCCAGCATCTCCCCGGGACTGTCCTCTCACGAGCAGTACTTC. Translated, it gives CASISPGLSSHEQYF.

This clonotype was found once. One end of the junction varies from germline; a read error may be responsible. The chain is built from TRBV6-5 and TRBJ2-1; D is undetermined. Germline V gene data show CDR1 as MNHEY and CDR2 as SVGAGI. This CDR3 region has 15 residues. The CDR3 nucleotides read TGTGCTAGCATCCCGCCAAGTGGGTCCTACAATGAGCAGTTCTTC. It encodes CASIPPSGSYNEQFF.

With regard to this clonotype: The conserved phenylalanine or tryptophan normally closing the CDR3 is absent here, so this likely arose from a read error. The chain uses TRBV5-6 and TRBJ1-1; 7 bases map to TRBD1. V lost 4 bases and J lost 0; bases outside the gene matches: 6. From germline, CDR1 is SGHDT and CDR2 YYEEEE. The CDR3 loop spans 15 amino acids. CDR3 in DNA: TGTGCCAGCAGCGGAGGGGGCGGAATGAACACTGAAGCTTTCTTA. This gives the protein CASSGGGGMNTEAFL.

This sequence joins TRBV10-3 and TRBJ2-3; TRBD1 agrees at 10 bases. The germline V gene has CDR1 ENHRY and CDR2 SYGVKD. The CDR3 runs to 14 residues. After removal of 9 bases from V and 2 bases from J, the junction contained 5 bases not matched to a gene. This CDR3 reads CAISGQGFTDTQYF. The CDR3 DNA sequence: TGTGCCATATCGGGACAGGGGTTCACAGATACGCAGTATTTT.

Comments on this clonotype: One end of the junction varies from germline; a read error may be responsible. The chain combines TRBV2 with TRBJ2-5; 8 positions match TRBD1. The CDR3 totals 13 residues. Per the germline V gene, CDR1 is SNHLY and CDR2 is FYNNEI. CDR3: CASSGTGGETHYF. DNA for the CDR3: TGTGCCAGCAGTGGAACAGGGGGAGAGACCCACTACTTC.

As concerns this clonotype: Germline is not matched at one junction end, which may reflect a read error. The chain links TRBV5-4 to TRBJ1-2; D may be TRBD1 (5 bases). Germline-derived CDR1 and CDR2 are SGHNT and YYREEE (reference sequence). The CDR3 is made up of 15 amino acids. The CDR3 DNA sequence: TGTGCCGGCAGTCGCAGGGAGATAGTTAACTATGGCTACACCTTC. This gives the protein CAGSRREIVNYGYTF.

The genes are TRBV20-1 and TRBJ2-3; no clear D. Trimming cost V 6 bases and J 0 bases, with 16 bases left between them. Germline-derived CDR1 and CDR2 are DFQATT and SNEGSKA (reference sequence). The CDR3 loop spans 15 amino acids. This chain's CDR3 is CSAADGLTSTDTQYF. DNA for the CDR3: TGCAGTGCCGCGGACGGCCTTACCAGCACAGATACGCAGTATTTT.

About this clonotype itself: An end of the junction does not agree with germline; a read error may underlie this. This chain links TRBV6-5 with TRBJ2-6; possible D gene TRBD1, 5 bases. This CDR3 comprises 14 residues. The V gene's germline CDR1 is MNHEY and CDR2 SVGAGI. The DNA of the CDR3 is TGTGCTAGCAGTCGAGGAGCTGGGGCCAACGTCCCGACTTTC. Its protein product is CASSRGAGANVPTF.

This clonotype was seen a handful of times. A much larger clone is a single base away; this may be a read error. The gene calls are TRBV29-1 and TRBJ2-1; D ambiguous. Deletions cut 4 bases from V and 9 bases from J, with 4 bases between. The CDR3 has 9 residues. The germline V gene has CDR1 SQVTM and CDR2 ANQGSEA. The CDR3 is CSVGGEQFF. CDR3 nucleotide sequence: TGCAGCGTTGGTGGTGAGCAGTTCTTC.